Here is one TCR beta chain with its context. The target antigen is unknown. RNA transcripts gave rise to amplified TCR beta CDR3 regions. Researchers ran a first-round RT-PCR on the TCR CDR3 using the HTBI primer set. MiXCR, run by TCRdb on the multiplex PCR reads, gives a single entry per CDR3 protein. The sample lists 400,000 to 550,000 distinct CDR3 sequences; around a quarter were seen once. These data originate in a study of T cells in Graves' hyperthyroidism and ophthalmopathy. At least 3 on the Clinical Activity Score was recorded for ophthalmopathy patients, who also had NOSPECS grade at least 4 and duration under 3 months. From germline, CDR1 is SGDLS and CDR2 YYNGEE. V was pared by 0 bases and J by 2 bases, with 5 bases of the junction left unmatched. CDR3 length: 17 residues. Study-wide results and limits: Researchers found most expanded thyroid clonotypes above 0.001 in blood as well.

The receptor was derived from a woman in her 30s with Graves' ophthalmopathy. Specimen: blood. V usage is TRBV9 and J usage is TRBJ2-5, with 12 nucleotides matching TRBD2. The CDR3 bases are TGTGCCAGCAGCGTAGATAGGCTAGCGGGGGGGCAAGAGACCCAGTACTTC. It translates to CASSVDRLAGGQETQYF.